These 20 T cell receptor beta chains originate from one sample sequenced in a study of blood T cell repertoires in COVID-19. The repertoire was sequenced with immunoSEQ multiplex PCR; TCRdb's copy has only in-frame clones and lacks some. The table shows around 140,000 clones, with over 60% occurring only once. Sample: peripheral blood. The receptor source for this set is a woman between 65 and 79 years old with acute or convalescent COVID-19.

This sequence joins TRBV27 and TRBJ1-1, with TRBD1 matching 7 bases. The germline gives CDR1 MNHEY, CDR2 SMNVEV (reference sequence). The length of the CDR3 is 16 residues. The trim removed 5 bases at V and 7 bases at J, leaving 16 bases unmatched. The DNA of the CDR3 is TGTGCCAGCAGTAGGCTCAGGGGGGATGCCCCAGGTGAAGCTTTCTTT. It codes for CASSRLRGDAPGEAFF.

The CDR3 sequence is CASSLGGTVTDTQYF. In DNA, the CDR3 is TGTGCCAGCAGCTTAGGGGGGACAGTCACAGATACGCAGTATTTT. J is TRBJ2-3 and V is TRBV7-9; 7 nucleotides align to TRBD1. Trimming cost V 1 base and J 2 bases; bases outside gene matches: 3. The CDR3 has 15 amino acids. The germline V gene has CDR1 SEHNR and CDR2 FQNEAQ (reference sequence).

The chain is built from TRBV6-5 and TRBJ1-6; tentative D call: TRBD1 (5 bases). The CDR3 length is 15 residues. Germline-derived CDR1 and CDR2 are MNHEY and SVGAGI. V shed 7 bases and J shed 7 bases, with 17 bases lying between them. CDR3 loop: CASKGSTVANSPLHF. DNA for the CDR3: TGTGCCAGCAAAGGATCGACAGTCGCGAATTCACCCCTCCACTTT.

This clone was seen just once. This chain connects TRBV7-9 to TRBJ1-2, with D hard to call. The CDR3 contains 14 residues. Trimming removed 5 bases at V and 2 bases at J, with 12 bases between. CDR1 is SEHNR, CDR2 FQNEAQ, per germline (reference sequence). The CDR3 is CASSPTVENYGYTF. DNA for the CDR3: TGTGCCAGCAGCCCTACAGTTGAGAACTATGGCTACACCTTC. Variable domain in full (rest from reference TRBV7-9 and TRBJ1-2): DTGVSQNPRHKITKRGQNVTFRCDPISEHNRLYWYRQTLGQGPEFLTYFQNEAQLEKSRLLSDRFSAERPKGSFSTLEIQRTEQGDSAMYLCASSPTVENYGYTFGSGTRLTVV.

The J gene is TRBJ2-7, the V gene TRBV21-1; no DNA check was done on the table's D call, TRBD1. TRBV21-1 is designated a pseudogene. The CDR3 runs to 14 residues. CDR3 nucleotide sequence: TGTGCCAGCACCCCGGGACAGGGGAAAAACGAGCAGTACTTC. Amino acids: CASTPGQGKNEQYF.

The chain joins TRBV21-1 to TRBJ1-2; the D call of TRBD1 is as the table states it, not checked on the DNA. TRBV21-1 is a recognized pseudogene. There are 14 residues in the CDR3. CDR3 bases: TGTGCCAGCGGCCAGAAACCGCCCCCCTATGGCTACACCTTC. This codes for CASGQKPPPYGYTF.

This clone showed up just once. The rearrangement joins TRBV3-1 (or the pseudogene TRBV3-2) to TRBJ2-3, with 8 bases aligning to TRBD2. The ends lost 8 bases at V and 3 bases at J; junction bases unmatched: 7. Germline CDR1 LGHDT, CDR2 YNNKEL (reference sequence). The CDR3 has 14 amino acids. In DNA form, the CDR3 reads TGTGCCAGCTCCTCTGGCGGGGGGACAGATACGCAGTATTTT. This sequence encodes CASSSGGGTDTQYF.

The chain carries TRBV19 and TRBJ2-1; the D gene is possibly TRBD1 (6 bases). The V end lost 0 bases, the J end lost 7 bases, and 10 bases lay between the germline ends. This CDR3 spans 14 amino acids. Looked up from germline, CDR1 is LNHDA and CDR2 is SQIVND (reference sequence). DNA for the CDR3: TGTGCCAGTAGTATAGATGCAGGGGTTAATGAGCAGTTCTTC. Protein product: CASSIDAGVNEQFF.

The rearrangement uses TRBV5-6 and TRBJ1-4; the D is unclear. Germline-derived CDR1 and CDR2 are SGHDT and YYEEEE. The CDR3 has 16 residues. The V gene lost 1 base and the J gene lost 5 bases, with 15 bases spanning the gap. The CDR3 here is CASSLRRGGENEKLFF. The CDR3 bases are TGTGCCAGCAGCTTGAGGCGGGGAGGAGAAAATGAAAAACTGTTTTTT.

The V and J genes are TRBV28 and TRBJ1-3, with D maybe TRBD1 (5 bases). From germline, CDR1 is MDHEN and CDR2 SYDVKM. The CDR3 runs to 16 residues. The V gene lost 4 bases and the J gene lost 4 bases, with 17 bases spanning the gap. CDR3 DNA: TGTGCCAGCAGTTCATTATATTCGCCAGGGGGAAACACCATATATTTT. Its translation is CASSSLYSPGGNTIYF.

This rearrangement joins TRBV11-2 to TRBJ2-5, with D tentatively TRBD1 (6 bases). Per the germline V gene, CDR1 is SGHAT and CDR2 is FQNNGV. CDR3 length: 16 residues. The V gene lost 5 bases and the J gene lost 1 base, with 17 bases spanning the gap. CDR3 sequence (DNA): TGTGCCAGCAGCCTTAGCATGGGGGCTATCCAAGAGACCCAGTACTTC. This encodes CASSLSMGAIQETQYF.

V usage is TRBV10-3 and J usage is TRBJ1-4; tentative D call: TRBD1 (6 bases). From germline, CDR1 is ENHRY and CDR2 SYGVKD. V lost 3 bases and J 10 bases, leaving 12 bases between the germline ends. CDR3 length: 13 amino acids. CDR3 sequence: CAISDGQWGKLFF. CDR3 DNA sequence: TGTGCCATCAGTGACGGACAGTGGGGAAAACTGTTTTTT.

This clone was detected ten times or more. The V call is TRBV3-1 (or the pseudogene TRBV3-2), the J call TRBJ1-3; TRBD1 matches 8 bases. Germline lookup yields CDR1 LGHDT and CDR2 YNNKEL (reference sequence). The V gene end was trimmed by 4 bases and the J gene end by 3 bases; junction bases not matched to a gene: 5. The CDR3 length is 15 residues. The CDR3 sequence is CASSLLDRVGNTIYF. CDR3 bases: TGTGCCAGCAGCCTCTTGGACAGGGTTGGAAACACCATATATTTT.

This clone has just a few counts. The chain joins TRBV25-1 to TRBJ1-6; D is perhaps TRBD1 (5 bases). This CDR3 has 16 amino acids. Germline CDR1 MGHDK, CDR2 SYGVNS. Trimming cost V 2 bases and J 6 bases, with 14 bases left between them. The CDR3 loop is CASSEEGDGVNSPLHF. The CDR3 nucleotides read TGTGCCAGCAGTGAAGAAGGGGATGGGGTTAATTCACCCCTCCACTTT.

The rearrangement links TRBV11-3 to TRBJ1-1, with 7 bases that match TRBD1. There are 13 residues in the CDR3. From germline, CDR1 is SGHNT and CDR2 YENEEA. J was trimmed by 4 bases and V by 5 bases; bases with no gene match: 4. CDR3 sequence: CASSVQGGTEAFF. Here the CDR3 DNA reads TGTGCCAGCAGCGTTCAGGGGGGCACTGAAGCTTTCTTT.

The chain has TRBV10-3 and TRBJ1-3; 9 bases agree with TRBD1. V dropped 5 bases and J dropped 2; count of bases not matched to a gene: 10. CDR1 is ENHRY, CDR2 SYGVKD, per germline. The CDR3 sequence is 17 residues long. The CDR3 loop is CAISPGTGKGAGNTIYF. CDR3 in DNA: TGTGCCATCAGTCCCGGGACAGGGAAGGGAGCTGGAAACACCATATATTTT.

This clone occurred a few times. The gene calls are TRBV2 and TRBJ2-3; D remains ambiguous. The CDR3 spans 15 residues. Trimming shortened V by 6 bases and J by 0 bases, and 13 bases separated the two germline ends. Germline V gene sequence: CDR1 SNHLY, CDR2 FYNNEI. The CDR3 is CASRSLSASTDTQYF. The CDR3 DNA is TGTGCCAGCAGAAGCCTATCCGCGAGCACAGATACGCAGTATTTT. The full variable domain, with the rest looked up from reference TRBV2 and TRBJ2-3, is EPEVTQTPSHQVTQMGQEVILRCVPISNHLYFYWYRQILGQKVEFLVSFYNNEISEKSEIFDDQFSVERPDGSNFTLKIRSTKLEDSAMYFCASRSLSASTDTQYFGPGTRLTVL.

This chain uses TRBV6-1 with TRBJ2-7, with D hard to call. Germline V gives CDR1 MNHNS, CDR2 SASEGT. V gave up 2 bases and J gave up 3 bases, with 8 bases separating them. The CDR3 consists of 13 residues. The CDR3 nucleotides are TGTGCCAGCAGTGAAACTCCTAACTACGAGCAGTACTTC. Translation: CASSETPNYEQYF.

The genes are TRBV9 and TRBJ2-1; the D gene is possibly TRBD2 (5 bases). This CDR3 contains 13 residues. Trimming cost V 4 bases and J 8 bases, with 13 bases left between them. CDR1 is SGDLS and CDR2 is YYNGEE in the germline V gene. CDR3 bases: TGTGCCAGCAGCCTACGGGGTGTCGATGAGCAGTTCTTC. Its translation is CASSLRGVDEQFF.

V gene TRBV12-3 or TRBV12-4 combines with J gene TRBJ1-5; D perhaps matches TRBD1 (6 bases). The length of the CDR3 is 12 residues. Trimming removed 6 bases at V and 9 bases at J, with 12 bases between. CDR3: CASRQGSGPQHF. CDR3 nucleotides: TGTGCCAGCAGACAGGGATCAGGGCCCCAGCATTTT.